The T cell receptor (beta chain) under discussion was sequenced for a study of OX40 agonist ivuxolimab in advanced cancers. Whole-study context: Ivuxolimab, an antibody acting as an agonist of OX40 (CD134), was used to treat patients.

Prior autoimmune disease or systemic immunosuppression barred patients. V lost 5 bases, J lost 11 bases, and 19 bases lay in between. The CDR3 is 14 residues long. From germline, CDR1 is SNHLY and CDR2 FYNNEI. Some clones are missing from TCRdb's copy, which holds only in-frame ones; the method was immunoSEQ multiplex PCR. The sample carries fewer than 75,000 clones, about 91% recorded once. This sequence originates from an adult with an advanced solid tumor such as melanoma, head and neck, liver or kidney cancer. The specimen was CD4+ or CD8+ T cells sorted from blood, collected in a trial of the OX40 agonist ivuxolimab. The chain recombines TRBV2 with TRBJ1-3; D remains unclear. The CDR3 DNA reads TGTGCCAGCAGTCGCGGACCCAGAATTGTCCCCATATATTTT. This sequence encodes CASSRGPRIVPIYF.